The source of this T cell receptor (beta chain) is a study of cytomegalovirus exposure and HLA in healthy donors. Overall study findings and caveats: Listed as cytomegalovirus-associated were 150 or so TCR beta chains.

TCRdb's copy holds only in-frame clones and misses some; the assay was immunoSEQ multiplex PCR. This repertoire shows 200,000 to 250,000 clones, roughly 80% found once; its top ten account for roughly 6%. Germline V gene data show CDR1 as MDHEN and CDR2 as SYDVKM. Losses at the gene ends were 7 bases for V and 6 bases for J; bases not matched to a gene: 12. The CDR3 covers 14 residues. A note on this clone: Antigen unknown.

This clonotype was obtained from a woman aged 18-30 years in good health and CMV-seronegative. Sequencing was carried out using PBMCs. V usage is TRBV28 and J usage is TRBJ2-7, with TRBD2 identical over 7 bases. CDR3 amino acids: CASTLRDYPGEQYF. DNA of the CDR3: TGTGCCAGCACCCTAAGGGACTACCCGGGCGAGCAGTACTTC.